The clone carrying this TCR beta chain appeared a single time. This record belongs to a study of CD8 T cells in Susac syndrome. The RNA input was 0.5 to 1 ug, and it was reverse transcribed with random hexamers. TCRdb reprocessed the immunoSEQ multiplex PCR reads with MiXCR, giving one entry per CDR3 protein. Found here are some 170,000 distinct CDR3 sequences, about 94% of them singletons; the top ten hold 0.085% to 0.1%. CDR3 length: 13 amino acids. Deletions cut 5 bases from V and 8 bases from J, with 15 bases between. The V gene's germline CDR1 is SGHDN and CDR2 FVKESK. The receptor was isolated from a human donor with Susac syndrome. The J gene is TRBJ1-2, the V gene TRBV14; D ambiguous. The sample taken for sequencing was CD4+ T cells from PBMCs. CDR3 protein: CASSASVTRGYTF. As DNA, the CDR3 is TGTGCCAGCAGCGCCTCCGTGACGCGGGGCTACACCTTC. Together with reference TRBV14 and TRBJ1-2, the CDR3 gives the full variable domain: EAGVTQFPSHSVIEKGQTVTLRCDPISGHDNLYWYRRVMGKEIKFLLHFVKESKQDESGMPNNRFLAERTGGTYSTLKVQPAELEDSGVYFCASSASVTRGYTFGSGTRLTVV.